The 16 T cell receptor beta chains reported below all come from one sample, sequenced in a study of regulatory T cells in long-lasting Graves disease. In building TCR beta libraries, iRepertoire HTBI primers were used together with Arm-PCR of CDR3 regions. TCRdb reprocessed the multiplex PCR reads with MiXCR, giving one entry per CDR3 protein. The sample shows 560,000 or so distinct CDR3 sequences, around 15% of them seen only once. Specified time point: newly diagnosed GD, antithyroid drugs for less than 3 months. PBMCs provided the RNA from which the TCR library was made. These data are also associated with another study on T cells in Graves' hyperthyroidism and ophthalmopathy.

Here the sequenced sample was peripheral blood mononuclear cells (PBMCs), taken at new diagnosis, from a patient treated with antithyroid drugs. These receptors originate from a man younger than 35 with Graves disease.

The chain joins TRBV9 to TRBJ2-2; D is unclear. CDR3 size: 14 residues. The germline V gene has CDR1 SGDLS and CDR2 YYNGEE. Trimming took off 0 bases at V and 6 bases at J, with 9 bases between the two ends. The chain's CDR3 is CASSVAQRSGELFF. The CDR3 nucleotides read TGTGCCAGCAGCGTAGCTCAAAGGTCCGGGGAGCTGTTTTTT.

The CDR3 bases are TGTGCCAGCAGTTACGTACTTCACACAGATACGCAGTATTTT. It translates to CASSYVLHTDTQYF. V gene TRBV6-5 combines with J gene TRBJ2-3; no definite D call. CDR1 MNHEY and CDR2 SVGAGI come from the germline V gene. CDR3 size: 14 residues. V was cut by 2 bases and J by 2 bases, with 8 bases left in between.

The sample holds many counts of this clonotype. The V call is TRBV20-1, the J call TRBJ2-5; no definite D call. The V gene's germline CDR1 is DFQATT and CDR2 SNEGSKA (reference sequence). V lost 1 base, J lost 3 bases, and 6 bases lay in between. The CDR3 extends over 12 amino acids. CDR3 sequence: CSARGWEETQYF. The CDR3 nucleotides are TGCAGTGCTAGAGGGTGGGAAGAGACCCAGTACTTC.

This clonotype was counted a few times. The chain is built from TRBV6-2 or TRBV6-3 and TRBJ1-3; perhaps TRBD1 as D (5 bases). Per germline, CDR1 MNHEY and CDR2 SVGEGT. V dropped 0 bases and J dropped 1 base, with 13 bases sitting between them. This CDR3 region has 17 residues. CDR3 nucleotide sequence: TGTGCCAGCAGTTACTCAGACAGCTGGCATTCTGGAAACACCATATATTTT. Its translation is CASSYSDSWHSGNTIYF.

In this sample, this clonotype turned up many times. The chain combines TRBV29-1 with TRBJ1-1; D remains unclear. This CDR3 has 12 residues. Looked up from germline, CDR1 is SQVTM and CDR2 is ANQGSEA. Trimming removed 4 bases at V and 1 base at J, with 7 bases between. CDR3 coding DNA: TGCAGCGTTGTGACTGAGAACACTGAAGCTTTCTTT. Residues: CSVVTENTEAFF.

This clonotype was counted at least ten times. V is TRBV5-4 and J is TRBJ2-7; TRBD2 is a possible D gene (6 bases). Germline CDR1 reads SGHNT; CDR2 reads YYREEE (reference sequence). The length of the CDR3 is 14 residues. Trimming took off 5 bases at V and 7 bases at J, with 19 bases between the two ends. CDR3 coding DNA: TGTGCCAGCAGTTTAGGAGGGAGGACCGGGGAGCAGTACTTC. This sequence encodes CASSLGGRTGEQYF. The complete variable domain, with remaining parts taken from reference TRBV5-4 and TRBJ2-7, reads ETGVTQSPTHLIKTRGQQVTLRCSSQSGHNTVSWYQQALGQGPQFIFQYYREEENGRGNFPPRFSGLQFPNYSSELNVNALELDDSALYLCASSLGGRTGEQYFGPGTRLTVT.

The gene calls are TRBV20-1 and TRBJ1-6; D is possibly TRBD1 (6 bases). The ends were cut back, 1 base at V and 7 bases at J, with 20 bases in the middle. CDR1 and CDR2 (germline): DFQATT, SNEGSKA (reference sequence). The CDR3 spans 17 residues. The chain's CDR3 is CSARVSRGLGGNSPLHF. As DNA, the CDR3 is TGCAGTGCTAGAGTGTCCCGTGGCCTCGGGGGCAATTCACCCCTCCACTTT.

This clonotype was seen once. The genes are TRBV6-2 or TRBV6-3 and TRBJ1-2; D remains ambiguous. Trimming cost V 3 bases and J 4 bases, with 18 bases left between them. This CDR3 has 16 amino acids. Germline V gene lookup returns CDR1 MNHEY and CDR2 SVGEGT. CDR3 DNA sequence: TGTGCCAGCAGTTATGGCGGGTCCCCTATCCGCTATGGCTACACCTTC. It encodes CASSYGGSPIRYGYTF.

The chain is built from TRBV25-1 and TRBJ2-1; 8 nucleotides align to TRBD2. The CDR3 has 16 residues. The germline gives CDR1 MGHDK, CDR2 SYGVNS. J was trimmed by 4 bases and V by 6 bases; bases with no gene match: 11. The CDR3 loop is CASSLGPAGDYNEQFF. In DNA, the CDR3 is TGTGCCAGCAGCTTAGGGCCAGCGGGGGATTACAATGAGCAGTTCTTC. The full variable domain, rest sourced from reference TRBV25-1 and TRBJ2-1, is EADIYQTPRYLVIGTGKKITLECSQTMGHDKMYWYQQDPGMELHLIHYSYGVNSTEKGDLSSESTVSRIRTEHFPLTLESARPSHTSQYLCASSLGPAGDYNEQFFGPGTRLTVL.

In its sample, this clonotype was seen many times. This rearrangement joins TRBV12-3 or TRBV12-4 to TRBJ2-6; no reliable D call. The CDR3 totals 15 residues. V was trimmed by 6 bases and J by 0 bases, leaving 9 bases between them. CDR3 residues: CASSLQYSGANVLTF. The DNA for the CDR3 is TGTGCCAGCAGCTTGCAGTACTCTGGGGCCAACGTCCTGACTTTC.

V usage is TRBV20-1 and J usage is TRBJ2-1; D remains ambiguous. Trimming cost V 6 bases and J 8 bases, with 14 bases left between them. There are 12 residues in the CDR3. CDR1 is DFQATT, CDR2 SNEGSKA, per germline (reference sequence). This CDR3 reads CSASLRWDEQFF. CDR3 sequence (DNA): TGCAGTGCCAGCCTAAGATGGGATGAGCAGTTCTTC.

This clonotype was counted only a few times. The chain has TRBV27 and TRBJ1-6; possible D gene TRBD1, 5 bases. Between the trimmed V and J ends, which lost 6 bases and 6 bases, there was a span of 9 bases. CDR3 length: 13 residues. The germline V gene has CDR1 MNHEY and CDR2 SMNVEV (reference sequence). The CDR3 region is CASRRGSNSPLHF. The CDR3 DNA sequence: TGTGCCAGCAGAAGGGGTTCTAATTCACCCCTCCACTTT.

The sample holds many counts of this clonotype. The gene calls are TRBV27 and TRBJ2-1, with 9 positions matching TRBD1. The germline V gene encodes CDR1 MNHEY and CDR2 SMNVEV (reference sequence). The length of the CDR3 is 16 residues. The ends lost 5 bases at V and 9 bases at J; junction bases unmatched: 14. The CDR3 DNA sequence: TGTGCCAGCAGTAAATCCCCTGGACAGGGGACAAGTGAGCAGTTCTTC. This sequence encodes CASSKSPGQGTSEQFF.

This clonotype has a count of ten or more. The CDR3: CASSSGPGQPDNEQFF. The CDR3 DNA reads TGTGCCAGCAGTTCAGGCCCGGGACAGCCAGACAATGAGCAGTTCTTC. This chain connects TRBV12-3 or TRBV12-4 to TRBJ2-1; TRBD1 agrees at 7 bases. J was trimmed by 5 bases and V by 4 bases; bases with no gene match: 11. The CDR3 sequence is 16 residues long.

This clonotype was found many times. CDR3 in amino acids: CASSSFGKSMTEAFF. CDR3 DNA: TGTGCCAGCAGTTCTTTTGGTAAATCGATGACTGAAGCTTTCTTT. This chain links TRBV27 with TRBJ1-1; D remains unclear. The germline V gene has CDR1 MNHEY and CDR2 SMNVEV (reference sequence). V was trimmed by 4 bases and J by 5 bases, leaving 17 bases between them. CDR3 length equals 15 residues.

Ten or more counts support this clonotype. CDR3 sequence (DNA): TGTGCCAGCAGTCAGGGACAGTTCTACGAGCAGTACTTC. This sequence encodes CASSQGQFYEQYF. V usage is TRBV28 and J usage is TRBJ2-7; 7 nucleotides agree with TRBD1. Trimming at V came to 5 bases and at J to 3 bases, leaving 4 bases not matched to a gene. Germline CDR1 reads MDHEN; CDR2 reads SYDVKM. The CDR3 consists of 13 residues.